The 30 T cell receptor beta chains given below trace back to one sample, sequenced in a study of CD8+ T cells in alopecia areata. cDNA reverse transcribed from extracted RNA served as the sequencing template. Libraries were prepared by immunoSEQ multiplex PCR; TCRdb keeps only in-frame clonotypes and omits some of them. The profile covers approximately 54,000 clones, with 96% appearing a single time and 25% to 30% taken by the ten largest. The specimen was CD8+ T cells sorted from blood, collected at week 0. These receptors originate from a human donor with alopecia areata.

This rearrangement joins TRBV7-9 to TRBJ2-5; D is unclear. From germline, CDR1 is SEHNR and CDR2 FQNEAQ (reference sequence). The CDR3 loop spans 13 amino acids. Trimming pared 5 bases from V and 1 base from J, leaving 8 bases between. The DNA for the CDR3 is TGTGCCAGCAGCAGTCGGGTCCAAGAGACCCAGTACTTC. Encoded protein: CASSSRVQETQYF.

The V and J genes are TRBV7-9 and TRBJ1-1; 10 nucleotides agree with TRBD1. Germline lookup yields CDR1 SEHNR and CDR2 FQNEAQ (reference sequence). The V gene end was trimmed by 3 bases and the J gene end by 6 bases; junction bases not matched to a gene: 10. This CDR3 is 16 amino acids long. Here the CDR3 reads CASSFSPGTGVPEAFF. CDR3 bases: TGTGCCAGCAGCTTTTCCCCCGGGACAGGGGTTCCTGAAGCTTTCTTT.

This clone appeared once. The chain carries TRBV27 and TRBJ2-7; no definite D call. CDR1 and CDR2 from the germline V gene are MNHEY and SMNVEV (reference sequence). The CDR3 is 14 amino acids. Deletions cut 2 bases from V and 3 bases from J, with 11 bases between. Here the CDR3 reads CASSLMQVGYEQYF. CDR3 coding DNA: TGTGCCAGCAGTTTAATGCAGGTTGGCTACGAGCAGTACTTC.

The rearrangement uses TRBV4-1 and TRBJ1-6; maybe TRBD1 (5 bases). CDR1 and CDR2 from the germline V gene are MGHRA and YSYEKL. The CDR3 spans 16 residues. With 1 base removed from V and 7 bases from J, the gap between germline ends came to 14 bases. CDR3 in DNA: TGCGCCAGCAGCCAAGGATCGGGGGTAGGGAATTCACCCCTCCACTTT. This codes for CASSQGSGVGNSPLHF.

The chain employs TRBV7-3 and TRBJ2-1, with a tentative D call TRBD2 (5 bases). This CDR3 comprises 12 residues. V gave up 10 bases and J gave up 3 bases, with 10 bases separating them. The germline CDR1 and CDR2 sequences are SGHTA and FQGTGA. The CDR3 loop is CATSGVYNEQFF. Here the CDR3 DNA reads TGTGCCACCTCCGGGGTCTACAATGAGCAGTTCTTC.

This clone was seen once. This chain connects TRBV4-1 to TRBJ2-7, with TRBD1 matching 9 bases. Trimming at V came to 8 bases and at J to 7 bases, leaving 12 bases not matched to a gene. There are 14 residues in the CDR3. The germline CDR1 and CDR2 sequences are MGHRA and YSYEKL. As DNA, the CDR3 is TGCGCCAGCTCGCTCCGGGACAGGGAGGGAGAGCAGTACTTC. Amino acid sequence: CASSLRDREGEQYF.

The chain recombines TRBV27 with TRBJ2-5, with TRBD2 identical over 8 bases. CDR1 and CDR2 from the germline V gene are MNHEY and SMNVEV (reference sequence). With V trimmed by 2 bases and J by 2 bases, 4 bases remained unmatched. The CDR3 sequence is 15 residues long. The CDR3 nucleotides are TGTGCCAGCAGTTTAAATCCGGGGGGGCAAGAGACCCAGTACTTC. Its protein product is CASSLNPGGQETQYF.

The chain has TRBV6-5 and TRBJ1-1, with D hard to call. From germline, CDR1 is MNHEY and CDR2 SVGAGI. The CDR3 spans 12 residues. V gave up 5 bases and J gave up 5 bases, with 9 bases separating them. CDR3: CASSPLGTEAFF. The CDR3 nucleotides are TGTGCCAGCAGTCCCCTAGGGACTGAAGCTTTCTTT.

The V call is TRBV7-9, the J call TRBJ2-7; D could derive from TRBD1 or TRBD2 (5 bases each). The CDR3 is made up of 15 amino acids. The V gene lost 6 bases and the J gene lost 6 bases, with 21 bases spanning the gap. CDR1 SEHNR and CDR2 FQNEAQ come from the germline V gene (reference sequence). CDR3 amino acids: CASSPTGTPRGEQYF. In DNA, the CDR3 is TGTGCCAGCAGTCCTACCGGGACCCCGAGAGGCGAGCAGTACTTC. Based on the CDR3 plus reference TRBV7-9 and TRBJ2-7, the full variable domain is DTGVSQNPRHKITKRGQNVTFRCDPISEHNRLYWYRQTLGQGPEFLTYFQNEAQLEKSRLLSDRFSAERPKGSFSTLEIQRTEQGDSAMYLCASSPTGTPRGEQYFGPGTRLTVT.

The rearrangement joins TRBV29-1 to TRBJ2-1; 12 nucleotides line up with TRBD2. Per germline, CDR1 SQVTM and CDR2 ANQGSEA. V lost 5 bases to trimming and J lost 8 bases; unmatched junction nucleotides: 4. The CDR3 sequence is 13 residues long. In DNA form, the CDR3 reads TGCAGCGTTCCTAGCGGGGGGGCCTATGAGCAGTTCTTC. Protein product: CSVPSGGAYEQFF.

V gene TRBV30 combines with J gene TRBJ2-5, with D perhaps assigned TRBD1 or TRBD2 (5 bases each). The assigned J gene may be wrong: the sequence end matches TRBJ2-7 better. The CDR3 loop spans 13 amino acids. From germline, CDR1 is GTSNPN and CDR2 SVGIG (reference sequence). The CDR3 region has the DNA TGTGCCTGGTGCTTGGGGGACTCCTACGAGCAGTACTTC. This gives the protein CAWCLGDSYEQYF.

V and J are TRBV7-6 and TRBJ2-2; TRBD2 aligns across 11 bases. The germline V gene has CDR1 SGHVS and CDR2 FNYEAQ. The CDR3 has 17 residues. With V trimmed by 4 bases and J by 3 bases, 7 bases remained unmatched. DNA of the CDR3: TGTGCCAGCAGCTCTCCTAGCGGGGGGCTTTACACCGGGGAGCTGTTTTTT. This encodes CASSSPSGGLYTGELFF. The whole variable domain, remainder taken from reference TRBV7-6 and TRBJ2-2, is GAGVSQSPRYKVTKRGQDVALRCDPISGHVSLYWYRQALGQGPEFLTYFNYEAQQDKSGLPNDRFSAERPEGSISTLTIQRTEQRDSAMYRCASSSPSGGLYTGELFFGEGSRLTVL.

V and J are TRBV10-2 and TRBJ2-1, with 14 bases matching TRBD2. V shed 6 bases, J shed 6 bases, and the junction held 4 bases outside the gene matches. The CDR3 is 15 residues long. Germline lookup yields CDR1 WSHSY and CDR2 SAAADI. The CDR3 sequence is CASRGTSGGGNEQFF. The CDR3 nucleotides are TGCGCCAGCAGGGGGACTAGCGGGGGCGGCAATGAGCAGTTCTTC.

The CDR3 loop is CASSLGPKNTGELFF. The CDR3 bases are TGTGCCAGCAGCTTAGGTCCGAAGAACACCGGGGAGCTGTTTTTT. The chain uses TRBV7-2 and TRBJ2-2; D is unresolved. CDR3 length: 15 amino acids. Germline V gives CDR1 SGHTA, CDR2 FQGNSA. Between the trimmed V and J ends, which lost 1 base and 1 base, there was a span of 7 bases.

The gene calls are TRBV19 and TRBJ2-5; D may be TRBD2 (5 bases). With 3 bases removed from V and 1 base from J, the gap between germline ends came to 18 bases. Germline CDR1 reads LNHDA; CDR2 reads SQIVND (reference sequence). The CDR3 is made up of 17 amino acids. CDR3: CASSIGGPNLIQETQYF. CDR3 in DNA: TGTGCCAGTAGTATCGGCGGGCCAAACCTGATCCAAGAGACCCAGTACTTC.

Comment on this clone: The conserved closing phenylalanine or tryptophan is absent in this CDR3, likely reflecting a read error. J is TRBJ1-2 and V is TRBV5-6; D is unclear. Germline CDR1 is SGHDT and CDR2 is YYEEEE. Deletions cut 1 base from V and 3 bases from J, with 10 bases between. The CDR3 has 14 amino acids. The chain's CDR3 is CASSLTSTDYGYTI. The CDR3 coding sequence is TGTGCCAGCAGCTTGACGTCGACCGACTATGGCTACACCATC.

The chain has TRBV19 and TRBJ2-5, with D possibly being TRBD1 or TRBD2 (5 bases each). Trimming stripped 5 bases from V and 5 bases from J, with 18 bases between. Germline CDR1 is LNHDA and CDR2 is SQIVND (reference sequence). CDR3 size: 15 residues. In DNA form, the CDR3 reads TGTGCCAGTAGTCGAGGGACGACGGGCCACGAGACCCAGTACTTC. Translated: CASSRGTTGHETQYF.

The chain couples TRBV11-2 to TRBJ2-2, with D perhaps matching TRBD1 (5 bases). The CDR3 has 17 amino acids. V was cut by 3 bases and J by 0 bases, with 14 bases left in between. Germline CDR1 SGHAT, CDR2 FQNNGV. The CDR3 DNA is TGTGCCAGCAGCTTGATTACAGGCCGCCCGAACACCGGGGAGCTGTTTTTT. Translated: CASSLITGRPNTGELFF.

The chain has TRBV30 and TRBJ2-3; D is tentatively TRBD1 or TRBD2 (7 bases each). Germline assignment: CDR1 GTSNPN and CDR2 SVGIG (reference sequence). V was clipped by 4 bases and J by 4 bases, with 15 bases between them. There are 14 residues in the CDR3. In nucleotides, the CDR3 is TGTGCCTGGAACCAGGGGGGGCCATCAGATACGCAGTATTTT. Protein: CAWNQGGPSDTQYF.

The chain employs TRBV7-9 and TRBJ1-3, with D uncertain. Trimming took off 4 bases at V and 2 bases at J, with 3 bases between the two ends. The germline CDR1 and CDR2 sequences are SEHNR and FQNEAQ (reference sequence). The CDR3 is made up of 12 amino acids. The CDR3 DNA follows: TGTGCCAGCAGCTGGGCTGGAAACACCATATATTTT. Its protein is CASSWAGNTIYF.

The rearrangement uses TRBV6-5 and TRBJ1-6; TRBD1 aligns across 8 bases. The germline V gene has CDR1 MNHEY and CDR2 SVGAGI. J was trimmed by 4 bases and V by 6 bases; bases with no gene match: 5. The CDR3 sequence is 15 residues long. This CDR3 is CASSQGAPYNSPLHF. The CDR3 nucleotides read TGTGCCAGCAGCCAGGGGGCCCCTTATAATTCACCCCTCCACTTT.

The genes are TRBV5-1 and TRBJ2-1; possible D gene TRBD2, 5 bases. V was shortened by 4 bases and J by 2 bases, with 19 bases between the two germline ends. Germline CDR1 reads SGHRS; CDR2 reads YFSETQ. The CDR3 is made up of 17 amino acids. In nucleotides, the CDR3 is TGCGCCAGCAGCCCCCCTACGGAACTGCGGGCCTACAATGAGCAGTTCTTC. Protein: CASSPPTELRAYNEQFF.

The J gene is TRBJ1-5, the V gene TRBV10-3; D is uncertain. The CDR3 extends over 15 amino acids. Trimming took off 2 bases at V and 4 bases at J, with 12 bases between the two ends. The germline V gene has CDR1 ENHRY and CDR2 SYGVKD. In DNA, the CDR3 is TGTGCCATCAGTGAGAGCAGGTTTGGTAATCAGCCCCAGCATTTT. Its translation: CAISESRFGNQPQHF.

The rearrangement links TRBV14 to TRBJ2-3; 9 bases fit TRBD1. The CDR3 runs 16 residues. Trimming cost V 4 bases and J 1 base; bases outside gene matches: 6. The V gene's germline CDR1 is SGHDN and CDR2 FVKESK. Written as DNA, the CDR3 is TGTGCCAGCAGCCCGTGGACAGGGGCTCGCACAGATACGCAGTATTTT. Translated: CASSPWTGARTDTQYF.

V is TRBV5-4 and J is TRBJ2-1; possible D gene TRBD1, 5 bases. The CDR3 has 13 amino acids. Germline V lookup: CDR1 SGHNT, CDR2 YYREEE (reference sequence). The ends were cut back, 5 bases at V and 3 bases at J, with 9 bases in the middle. The CDR3 sequence is CASSVGDYNEQFF. CDR3 coding DNA: TGTGCCAGCAGTGTAGGGGACTACAATGAGCAGTTCTTC.

The chain combines TRBV27 with TRBJ2-7, with 11 positions matching TRBD2. The CDR3 contains 15 residues. The J segment lost 1 base and the V segment lost 6 bases, leaving 5 bases of the junction unmatched. Germline assignment: CDR1 MNHEY and CDR2 SMNVEV (reference sequence). DNA of the CDR3: TGTGCCAGCAGCCCCGGGACTAGCGGTTCCTACGAGCAGTACTTC. Translated, it gives CASSPGTSGSYEQYF.

This rearrangement joins TRBV4-1 to TRBJ2-7; 9 bases agree with TRBD1. This CDR3 has 14 amino acids. CDR1 and CDR2 from the germline V gene are MGHRA and YSYEKL. V shed 6 bases and J 2 bases; nucleotides not matched to a gene: 5. The CDR3, as DNA: TGCGCCAGCAGTTACGGGACAGGGCCCTACGAGCAGTACTTC. This encodes CASSYGTGPYEQYF.

The J gene is TRBJ2-7, the V gene TRBV6-1; 9 bases map to TRBD1. J lost 4 bases, V lost 0 bases, and 7 bases had no gene match. Germline assignment: CDR1 MNHNS and CDR2 SASEGT. This CDR3 is 16 amino acids long. Written as DNA, the CDR3 is TGTGCCAGCAGTGAAGCGACTGGGACAGGGTTGTACGAGCAGTACTTC. Translating it yields CASSEATGTGLYEQYF.

The chain has TRBV4-3 and TRBJ2-2; 7 bases align to TRBD1. The ends lost 4 bases at V and 1 base at J; junction bases unmatched: 15. The CDR3 sequence is 19 residues long. Germline V lookup: CDR1 LGHNA, CDR2 YSLEER. CDR3 amino acids: CASSPSGQTLFGNTGELFF. The CDR3 DNA reads as TGCGCCAGCAGCCCGTCGGGACAGACCCTTTTTGGGAACACCGGGGAGCTGTTTTTT.

The chain has TRBV11-2 and TRBJ2-7; tentative D call: TRBD1 (5 bases). Germline V lookup: CDR1 SGHAT, CDR2 FQNNGV. V dropped 5 bases and J dropped 4 bases, with 12 bases sitting between them. The CDR3 runs 13 residues. Here the CDR3 reads CASSPARVYEQYF. The CDR3 DNA follows: TGTGCCAGCAGCCCCGCCAGGGTATACGAGCAGTACTTC.